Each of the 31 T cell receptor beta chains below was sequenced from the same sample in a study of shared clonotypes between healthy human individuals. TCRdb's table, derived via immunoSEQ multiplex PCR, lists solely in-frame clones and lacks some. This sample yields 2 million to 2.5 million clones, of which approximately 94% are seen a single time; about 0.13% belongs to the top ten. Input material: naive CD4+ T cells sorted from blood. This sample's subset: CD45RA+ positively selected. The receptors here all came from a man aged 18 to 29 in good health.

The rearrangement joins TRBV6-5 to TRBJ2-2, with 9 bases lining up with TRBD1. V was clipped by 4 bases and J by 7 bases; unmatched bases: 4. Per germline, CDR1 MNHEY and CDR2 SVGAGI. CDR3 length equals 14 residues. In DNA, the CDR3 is TGTGCCAGCAGTTTGGGACAGGGTTTCGGGGAGCTGTTTTTT. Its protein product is CASSLGQGFGELFF.

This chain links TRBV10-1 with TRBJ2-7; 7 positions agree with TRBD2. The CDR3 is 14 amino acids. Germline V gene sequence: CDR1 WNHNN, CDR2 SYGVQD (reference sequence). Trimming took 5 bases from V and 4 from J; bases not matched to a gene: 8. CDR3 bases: TGCGCCAGCAGTCCCGGAGGGACTAAATACGAGCAGTACTTC. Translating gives CASSPGGTKYEQYF.

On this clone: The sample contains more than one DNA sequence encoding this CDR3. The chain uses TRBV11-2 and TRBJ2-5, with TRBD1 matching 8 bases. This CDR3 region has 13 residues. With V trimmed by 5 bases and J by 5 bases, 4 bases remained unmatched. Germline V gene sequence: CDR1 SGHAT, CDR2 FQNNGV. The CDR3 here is CASSPQGAETQYF. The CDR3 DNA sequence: TGTGCCAGCAGCCCGCAGGGGGCTGAGACCCAGTACTTC.

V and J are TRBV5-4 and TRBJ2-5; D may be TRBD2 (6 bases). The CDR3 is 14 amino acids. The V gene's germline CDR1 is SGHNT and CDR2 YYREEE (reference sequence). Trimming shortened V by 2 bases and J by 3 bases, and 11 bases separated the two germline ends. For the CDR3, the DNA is TGTGCCAGCAGCTTCTCGGGGGTGGAAGAGACCCAGTACTTC. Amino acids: CASSFSGVEETQYF.

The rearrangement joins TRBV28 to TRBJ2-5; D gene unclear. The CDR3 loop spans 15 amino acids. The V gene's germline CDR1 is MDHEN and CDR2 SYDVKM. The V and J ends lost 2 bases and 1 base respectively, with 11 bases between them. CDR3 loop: CASSLPGIVQETQYF. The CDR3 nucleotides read TGTGCCAGCAGTTTACCGGGTATAGTCCAAGAGACCCAGTACTTC.

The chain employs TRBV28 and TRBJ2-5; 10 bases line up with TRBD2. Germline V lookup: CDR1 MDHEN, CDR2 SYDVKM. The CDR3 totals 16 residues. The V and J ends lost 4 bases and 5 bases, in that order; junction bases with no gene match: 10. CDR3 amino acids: CASSYLGTSAGETQYF. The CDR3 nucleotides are TGTGCCAGCAGTTACCTCGGGACTAGCGCCGGGGAGACCCAGTACTTC.

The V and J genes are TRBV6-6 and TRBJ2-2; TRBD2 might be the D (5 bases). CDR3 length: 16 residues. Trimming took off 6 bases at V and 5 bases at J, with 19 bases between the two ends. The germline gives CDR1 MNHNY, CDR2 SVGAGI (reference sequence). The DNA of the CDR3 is TGTGCCAGCAGGAAACAAGGCCCCACGGGGACCGGGGAGCTGTTTTTT. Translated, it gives CASRKQGPTGTGELFF.

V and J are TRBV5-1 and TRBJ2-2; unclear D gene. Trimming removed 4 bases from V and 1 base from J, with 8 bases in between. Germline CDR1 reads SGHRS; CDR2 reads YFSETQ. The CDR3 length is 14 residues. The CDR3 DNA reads TGCGCCAGCAGCGTAGACGGGAACACCGGGGAGCTGTTTTTT. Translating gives CASSVDGNTGELFF.

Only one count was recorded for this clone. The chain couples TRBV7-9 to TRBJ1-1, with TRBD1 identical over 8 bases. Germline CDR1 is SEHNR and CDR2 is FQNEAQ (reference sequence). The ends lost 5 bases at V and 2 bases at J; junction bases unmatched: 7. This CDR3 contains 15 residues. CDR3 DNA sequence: TGTGCCAGCAGCATACGGACAGGGTCCAACACTGAAGCTTTCTTT. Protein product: CASSIRTGSNTEAFF.

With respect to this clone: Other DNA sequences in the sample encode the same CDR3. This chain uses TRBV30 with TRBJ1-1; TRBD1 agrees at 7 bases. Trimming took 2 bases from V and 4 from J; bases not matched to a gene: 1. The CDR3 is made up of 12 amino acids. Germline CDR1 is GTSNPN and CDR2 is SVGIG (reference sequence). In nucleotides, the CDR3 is TGTGCCTGGAGTACAGGGGTCACTGAAGCTTTCTTT. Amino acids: CAWSTGVTEAFF.

CDR3 in DNA: TGTGCCGGGGTAGCCCCGGATGGCTACACCTTC. Protein sequence: CAGVAPDGYTF. This sequence joins TRBV30 and TRBJ1-2, with no clear D. The CDR3 runs to 11 residues. In germline, CDR1 is GTSNPN, CDR2 SVGIG (reference sequence). The germline V and J ends were trimmed by 8 bases and 6 bases, with 13 bases remaining between them.

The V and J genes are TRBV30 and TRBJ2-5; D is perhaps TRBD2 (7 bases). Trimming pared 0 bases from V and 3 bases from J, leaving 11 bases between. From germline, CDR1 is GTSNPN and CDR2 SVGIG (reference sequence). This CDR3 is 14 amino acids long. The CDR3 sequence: CAWSVGGGEETQYF. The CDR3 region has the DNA TGTGCCTGGAGTGTGGGAGGGGGAGAAGAGACCCAGTACTTC.

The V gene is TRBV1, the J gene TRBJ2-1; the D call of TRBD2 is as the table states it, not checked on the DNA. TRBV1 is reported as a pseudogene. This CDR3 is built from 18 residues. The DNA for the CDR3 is TGCACCAGCAGCCCCTTCCCGACTAGCGGGAGACGCTACAATGAGCAGTTCTTC. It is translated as CTSSPFPTSGRRYNEQFF.

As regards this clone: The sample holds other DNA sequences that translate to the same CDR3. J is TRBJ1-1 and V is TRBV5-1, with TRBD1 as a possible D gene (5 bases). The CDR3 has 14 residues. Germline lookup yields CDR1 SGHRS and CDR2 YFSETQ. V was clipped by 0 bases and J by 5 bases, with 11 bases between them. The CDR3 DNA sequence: TGCGCCAGCAGCTTGGCCCCGGGGGGGACTGAAGCTTTCTTT. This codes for CASSLAPGGTEAFF.

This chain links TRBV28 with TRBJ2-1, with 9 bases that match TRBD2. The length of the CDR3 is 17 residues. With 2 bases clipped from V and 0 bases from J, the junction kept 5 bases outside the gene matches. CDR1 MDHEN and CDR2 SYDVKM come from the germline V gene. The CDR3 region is CASSLVGRGGSYNEQFF. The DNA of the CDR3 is TGTGCCAGCAGTTTAGTCGGGCGGGGGGGCTCCTACAATGAGCAGTTCTTC. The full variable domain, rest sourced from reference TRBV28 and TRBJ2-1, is DVKVTQSSRYLVKRTGEKVFLECVQDMDHENMFWYRQDPGLGLRLIYFSYDVKMKEKGDIPEGYSVSREKKERFSLILESASTNQTSMYLCASSLVGRGGSYNEQFFGPGTRLTVL.

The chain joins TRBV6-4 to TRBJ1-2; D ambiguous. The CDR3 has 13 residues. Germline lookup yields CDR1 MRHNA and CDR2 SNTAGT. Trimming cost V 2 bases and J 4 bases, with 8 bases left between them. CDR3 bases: TGTGCCAGCAGTGACCTGCTCCTCTATGGCTACACCTTC. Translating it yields CASSDLLLYGYTF.

The CDR3 nucleotides are TGTGCCAGCAGCTTACTGGGAGGTGGCCCCTACGAGCAGTACTTC. Protein: CASSLLGGGPYEQYF. This chain uses TRBV11-2 with TRBJ2-7; D possibly corresponds to TRBD2 (6 bases). V was pared by 2 bases and J by 2 bases, with 13 bases between. The CDR3 runs 15 residues. Germline V gene lookup returns CDR1 SGHAT and CDR2 FQNNGV.

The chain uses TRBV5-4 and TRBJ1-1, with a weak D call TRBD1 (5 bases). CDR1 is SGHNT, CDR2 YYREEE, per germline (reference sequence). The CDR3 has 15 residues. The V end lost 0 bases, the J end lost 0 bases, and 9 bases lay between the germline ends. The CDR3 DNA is TGTGCCAGCAGCTTGGGACAGACGATGAACACTGAAGCTTTCTTT. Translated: CASSLGQTMNTEAFF.

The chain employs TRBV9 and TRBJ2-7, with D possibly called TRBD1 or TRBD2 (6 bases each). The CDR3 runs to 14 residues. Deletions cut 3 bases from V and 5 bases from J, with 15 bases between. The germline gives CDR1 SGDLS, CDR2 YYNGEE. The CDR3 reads CASSAPMGGHEQYF. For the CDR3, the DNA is TGTGCCAGCAGCGCGCCCATGGGGGGCCACGAGCAGTACTTC.

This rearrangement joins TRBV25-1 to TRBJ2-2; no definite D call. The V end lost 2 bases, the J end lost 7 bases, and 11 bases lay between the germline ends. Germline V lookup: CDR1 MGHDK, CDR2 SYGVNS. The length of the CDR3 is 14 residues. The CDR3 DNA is TGTGCCAGCAGTGAAGTGGGGAACGGCGGGGAGCTGTTTTTT. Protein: CASSEVGNGGELFF. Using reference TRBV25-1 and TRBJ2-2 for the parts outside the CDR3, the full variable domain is EADIYQTPRYLVIGTGKKITLECSQTMGHDKMYWYQQDPGMELHLIHYSYGVNSTEKGDLSSESTVSRIRTEHFPLTLESARPSHTSQYLCASSEVGNGGELFFGEGSRLTVL.

The DNA of the CDR3 is TGTGCCAGCAGACTACAGATAAATGAAAAACTGTTTTTT. It codes for CASRLQINEKLFF. The chain couples TRBV2 to TRBJ1-4; no firm D call. Germline V gene lookup returns CDR1 SNHLY and CDR2 FYNNEI. The CDR3 is 13 residues long. The V end lost 6 bases, the J end lost 5 bases, and 10 bases lay between the germline ends.

This chain's CDR3 is CASRGVTREWGSPLHF. The CDR3 bases are TGTGCCAGCAGGGGGGTCACAAGGGAATGGGGCTCACCCCTCCACTTT. This chain connects TRBV28 to TRBJ1-6; tentatively, D is TRBD1 (5 bases). CDR1 is MDHEN and CDR2 is SYDVKM in the germline V gene. Trimming shortened V by 6 bases and J by 10 bases, and 22 bases separated the two germline ends. CDR3 size: 16 residues.

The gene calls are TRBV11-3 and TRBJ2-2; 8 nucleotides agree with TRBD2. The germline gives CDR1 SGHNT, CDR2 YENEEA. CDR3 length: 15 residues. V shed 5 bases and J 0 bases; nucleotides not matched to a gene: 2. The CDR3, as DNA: TGTGCCAGCAGCCGTAGCGGGGCGAACACCGGGGAGCTGTTTTTT. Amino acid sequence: CASSRSGANTGELFF.

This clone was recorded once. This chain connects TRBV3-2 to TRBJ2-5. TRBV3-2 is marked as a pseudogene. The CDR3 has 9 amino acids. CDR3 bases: TGTGCCAGCCATCGGACCCAGTACTTC. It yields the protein CASHRTQYF.

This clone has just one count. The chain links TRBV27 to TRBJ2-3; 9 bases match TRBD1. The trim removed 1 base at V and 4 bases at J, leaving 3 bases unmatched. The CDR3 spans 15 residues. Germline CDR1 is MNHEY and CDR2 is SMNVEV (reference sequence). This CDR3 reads CASSLLGQGSDTQYF. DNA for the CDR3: TGTGCCAGCAGTTTATTGGGACAGGGCTCAGATACGCAGTATTTT.

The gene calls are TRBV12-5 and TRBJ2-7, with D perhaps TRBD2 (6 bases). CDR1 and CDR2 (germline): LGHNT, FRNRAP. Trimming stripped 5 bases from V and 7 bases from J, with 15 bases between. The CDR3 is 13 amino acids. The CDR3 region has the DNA TGTGCTAGTGGTCTCGGGGGAGATCTAGAGCAGTACTTC. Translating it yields CASGLGGDLEQYF.

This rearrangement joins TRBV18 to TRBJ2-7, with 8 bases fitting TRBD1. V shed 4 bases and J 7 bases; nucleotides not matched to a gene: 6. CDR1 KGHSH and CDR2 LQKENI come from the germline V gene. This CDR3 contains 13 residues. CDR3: CASSLGQVEEQYF. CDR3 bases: TGTGCCAGCTCACTGGGACAGGTCGAAGAGCAGTACTTC.

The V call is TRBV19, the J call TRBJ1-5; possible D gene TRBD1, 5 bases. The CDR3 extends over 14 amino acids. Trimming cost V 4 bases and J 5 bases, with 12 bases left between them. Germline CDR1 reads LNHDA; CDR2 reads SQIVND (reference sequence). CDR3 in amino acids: CASSTSGGDQPQHF. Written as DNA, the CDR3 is TGTGCCAGTAGTACGTCCGGGGGGGATCAGCCCCAGCATTTT.

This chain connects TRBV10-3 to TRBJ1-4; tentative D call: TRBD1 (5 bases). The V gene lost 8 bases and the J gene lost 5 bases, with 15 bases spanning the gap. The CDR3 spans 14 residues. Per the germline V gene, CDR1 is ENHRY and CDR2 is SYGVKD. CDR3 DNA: TGTGCCATCGGATGGGCAGGGAGCAATGAAAAACTGTTTTTT. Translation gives CAIGWAGSNEKLFF.

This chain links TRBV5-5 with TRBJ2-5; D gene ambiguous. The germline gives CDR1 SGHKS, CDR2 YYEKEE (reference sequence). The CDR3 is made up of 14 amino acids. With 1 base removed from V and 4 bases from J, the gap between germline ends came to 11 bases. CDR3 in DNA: TGTGCCAGCAGCTTGTTCTTAGAGCGAGAGACCCAGTACTTC. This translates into CASSLFLERETQYF.

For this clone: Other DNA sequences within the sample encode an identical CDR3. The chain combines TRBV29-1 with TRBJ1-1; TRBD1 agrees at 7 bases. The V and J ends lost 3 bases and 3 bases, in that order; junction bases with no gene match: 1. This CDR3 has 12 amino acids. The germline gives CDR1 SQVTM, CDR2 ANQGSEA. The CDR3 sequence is CSVDRGDTEAFF. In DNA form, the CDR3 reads TGCAGCGTTGACAGGGGGGACACTGAAGCTTTCTTT.